The present T cell receptor beta chain was sequenced within a study of cytomegalovirus exposure and HLA in healthy donors. Generated by immunoSEQ multiplex PCR, the TCRdb table keeps only in-frame clones and is missing some. The profile shows over 250,000 clones, 65% to 90% of them singletons. Sequencing used PBMCs. This clonotype originated in a woman aged 18-29 years in good health and CMV-seronegative.

CDR3 residues: CAISADSKAFF. The CDR3, as DNA: TGTGCCATCAGTGCTGACAGTAAAGCTTTCTTT. This chain links TRBV10-3 with TRBJ1-1; D possibly corresponds to TRBD1 (5 bases). From germline, CDR1 is ENHRY and CDR2 SYGVKD. The CDR3 contains 11 residues. V lost 4 bases to trimming and J lost 9 bases, with 9 bases between them.